Sequencing of this TCR beta chain was carried out in a study of Graves' ophthalmopathy and Graves' hyperthyroidism. Amplifying from RNA transcripts, the study obtained TCR beta CDR3 regions. RT-PCR with HTBI primers came first, then second-round multiplex PCR. Each CDR3 protein is one row after TCRdb ran MiXCR on the multiplex PCR reads. In the table there are around 400,000 distinct CDR3 sequences, approximately 21% of which are singletons. V lost 6 bases and J 1 base, leaving 10 bases between the germline ends. The CDR3 has 13 amino acids. The genes are TRBV12-3 or TRBV12-4 and TRBJ2-7, with D maybe TRBD2 (5 bases). Specimen: peripheral blood. This sequence originates from a woman aged 18-30 years with stable Graves' hyperthyroidism. The CDR3 region is CASSTTSSYEQYF. The CDR3, as DNA: TGTGCCAGCAGCACAACTAGTTCCTACGAGCAGTACTTC.